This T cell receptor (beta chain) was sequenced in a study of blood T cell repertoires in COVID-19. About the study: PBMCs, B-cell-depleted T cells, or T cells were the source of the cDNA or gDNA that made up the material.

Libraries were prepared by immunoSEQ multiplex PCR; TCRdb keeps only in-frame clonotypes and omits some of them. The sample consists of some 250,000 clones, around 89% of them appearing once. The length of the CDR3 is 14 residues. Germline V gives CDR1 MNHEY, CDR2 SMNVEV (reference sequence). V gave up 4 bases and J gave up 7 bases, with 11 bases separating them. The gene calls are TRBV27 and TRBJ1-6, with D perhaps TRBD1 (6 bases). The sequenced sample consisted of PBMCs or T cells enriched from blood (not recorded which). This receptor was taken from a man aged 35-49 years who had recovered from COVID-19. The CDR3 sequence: CASSSAGVNSPLHF. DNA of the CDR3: TGTGCCAGCAGTTCCGCAGGGGTAAATTCACCCCTCCACTTT.